This passage covers 21 T cell receptor beta chains from one sample sequenced in a study of CD8 T cells in ankylosing spondylitis. These receptors' targets are unknown. Study results and caveats: A TCR beta motif made of under 10 highly homologous variants seemed typical of ankylosing spondylitis blood.

TCRdb re-called the 5' RACE reads through MiXCR, storing one row per CDR3 protein. Of about 340,000 distinct CDR3 sequences detected, 7.5% to 9% appear once; the ten largest clones hold just over 14%. The sequenced sample consisted of blood, either unsorted or a sorted T cell fraction (not recorded which). The receptors derive from a male donor with ankylosing spondylitis.

This clonotype was counted ten times or more. V and J are TRBV9 and TRBJ2-1, with TRBD2 identical over 15 bases. CDR3 length: 19 residues. V was clipped by 0 bases and J by 5 bases; unmatched bases: 9. CDR1 SGDLS and CDR2 YYNGEE come from the germline V gene. This CDR3 is CASSVAPGLAGGRHNEQFF. CDR3 in DNA: TGTGCCAGCAGCGTAGCGCCGGGACTAGCGGGAGGTAGGCACAATGAGCAGTTCTTC.

Comments on this clonotype: The CDR3 carries no conserved terminal phenylalanine or tryptophan, so it likely arises from a read error. The gene calls are TRBV7-6 and TRBJ1-1; D not resolved. Germline V CDR1 and CDR2: SGHVS, FNYEAQ. The CDR3 covers 13 residues. V dropped 1 base and J dropped 5 bases, with 8 bases sitting between them. CDR3 coding DNA: TGTGCCAGCAGCTTAGAGGGAAATACTGAAGCTTTCTCT. This codes for CASSLEGNTEAFS.

As for this clonotype: A read error may be the cause here, since a much bigger clone is one base away. The chain is built from TRBV7-2 and TRBJ2-1; D possibly matches TRBD1 or TRBD2 (5 bases each). Germline V gene sequence: CDR1 SGHTA, CDR2 FQGNSA. CDR3 length: 12 residues. V was trimmed by 8 bases and J by 4 bases, leaving 9 bases between them. CDR3 sequence reads: CASQGPYNEQFF. In DNA form, the CDR3 reads TGTGCCAGCCAGGGACCTTACAATGAGCAGTTCTTC.

The chain combines TRBV18 with TRBJ2-1; 14 nucleotides align to TRBD2. Germline V gives CDR1 KGHSH, CDR2 LQKENI. The V and J ends lost 3 bases and 15 bases, in that order; junction bases with no gene match: 7. The CDR3 is made up of 14 amino acids. This chain's CDR3 is CASSPETSGRDAFF. The CDR3 DNA follows: TGTGCCAGCTCACCGGAGACTAGCGGGAGGGACGCGTTCTTC.

The sample holds many counts of this clonotype. The rearrangement uses TRBV29-1 and TRBJ2-1; the D gene is possibly TRBD2 (8 bases). There are 16 residues in the CDR3. The V gene lost 1 base and the J gene lost 2 bases, with 15 bases spanning the gap. Germline V gene lookup returns CDR1 SQVTM and CDR2 ANQGSEA. CDR3 DNA: TGCAGCGTTGAAGGGGTAGCGGGACAGACCTACAATGAGCAGTTCTTC. Translation: CSVEGVAGQTYNEQFF.

This clonotype was seen many times. The V call is TRBV29-1, the J call TRBJ2-3; 11 positions agree with TRBD2. Germline trimming cut 1 base from V and 10 bases from J; bases unmatched to any gene: 7. Germline V gene data show CDR1 as SQVTM and CDR2 as ANQGSEA. The CDR3 length is 14 residues. As DNA, the CDR3 is TGCAGCGTTGAAGGGACTAGCGGGTCAGGGCCGCAGTATTTT. Protein: CSVEGTSGSGPQYF.

V is TRBV20-1 and J is TRBJ1-6; D ambiguous. V was trimmed by 3 bases and J by 3 bases, leaving 9 bases between them. Germline CDR1 is DFQATT and CDR2 is SNEGSKA (reference sequence). This CDR3 contains 14 residues. CDR3 protein: CSARVSGYNSPLHF. The CDR3 DNA reads as TGCAGTGCTAGGGTGTCGGGCTATAATTCACCCCTCCACTTT.

This chain links TRBV6-1 with TRBJ1-6; D gene ambiguous. The ends were cut back, 5 bases at V and 8 bases at J, with 13 bases in the middle. CDR1 is MNHNS and CDR2 is SASEGT in the germline V gene. The CDR3 loop spans 14 amino acids. CDR3 protein: CASSRAREDSPLHF. CDR3 bases: TGTGCCAGCAGTAGAGCTAGGGAGGATTCACCCCTCCACTTT.

This clonotype was found a few times. This rearrangement joins TRBV18 to TRBJ2-5; 9 nucleotides match TRBD1. Germline CDR1 and CDR2: KGHSH and LQKENI. The trim removed 6 bases at V and 5 bases at J, leaving 7 bases unmatched. The CDR3 runs 14 residues. CDR3 residues: CASSRTGGLETQYF. The CDR3 DNA follows: TGTGCCAGCTCTCGCACAGGGGGCCTGGAGACCCAGTACTTC.

The gene calls are TRBV7-3 and TRBJ2-3; the D gene is possibly TRBD1 (5 bases). This CDR3 contains 15 residues. V was clipped by 2 bases and J by 6 bases, with 15 bases between them. Per the germline V gene, CDR1 is SGHTA and CDR2 is FQGTGA. CDR3 protein: CASSLGRRDSDTQYF. CDR3 bases: TGTGCCAGCAGCTTAGGGCGCAGGGATTCGGATACGCAGTATTTT.

This clonotype came up a few times. The V call is TRBV5-6, the J call TRBJ2-1; D is perhaps TRBD2 (6 bases). This CDR3 contains 15 residues. V was shortened by 2 bases and J by 6 bases, with 15 bases between the two germline ends. Germline V lookup: CDR1 SGHDT, CDR2 YYEEEE. As DNA, the CDR3 is TGTGCCAGCAGCTTCCCTACGGGAGTTTTCAATGAGCAGTTCTTC. Residues: CASSFPTGVFNEQFF.

This clonotype was picked up many times. This chain uses TRBV19 with TRBJ1-6; 10 bases map to TRBD1. Germline CDR1 and CDR2: LNHDA and SQIVND (reference sequence). This CDR3 is 14 amino acids long. With V trimmed by 3 bases and J by 10 bases, 3 bases remained unmatched. The CDR3 spells CASSMWDRGSPLHF. The CDR3 DNA follows: TGTGCCAGTAGTATGTGGGACAGGGGATCACCCCTCCACTTT. Drawing the rest from reference TRBV19 and TRBJ1-6, the complete variable domain is DGGITQSPKYLFRKEGQNVTLSCEQNLNHDAMYWYRQDPGQGLRLIYYSQIVNDFQKGDIAEGYSVSREKKESFPLTVTSAQKNPTAFYLCASSMWDRGSPLHFGNGTRLTVT.

The sample holds a few counts of this clonotype. V is TRBV29-1 and J is TRBJ2-3, with TRBD1 matching over 10 bases. V shed 6 bases and J 5 bases; nucleotides not matched to a gene: 5. CDR3 size: 13 residues. Germline loops: CDR1 SQVTM, CDR2 ANQGSEA. Here the CDR3 reads CSVEWTGGDTQYF. The CDR3 region has the DNA TGCAGCGTAGAATGGACAGGGGGAGATACGCAGTATTTT.

This clonotype has just a few counts. This sequence joins TRBV6-6 and TRBJ1-3; no firm D call. Trimming removed 5 bases at V and 5 bases at J, with 7 bases between. Germline values: CDR1 MNHNY, CDR2 SVGAGI (reference sequence). The CDR3 runs 12 residues. CDR3 nucleotide sequence: TGTGCCAGCAGTGCAGTGAGAAACACCATATATTTT. Protein: CASSAVRNTIYF.

This clonotype was detected ten times or more. In DNA form, the CDR3 reads TGTGCCAGCAGTTTACCGGGACAGGGCACAGATACGCAGTATTTT. Translating it yields CASSLPGQGTDTQYF. The chain uses TRBV6-2 or TRBV6-3 and TRBJ2-3; TRBD1 matches at 8 bases. The CDR3 covers 15 residues. CDR1 MNHEY and CDR2 SVGEGT come from the germline V gene. The J segment lost 1 base and the V segment lost 4 bases, leaving 4 bases of the junction unmatched.

This clonotype turned up a few times. The chain is built from TRBV12-3 or TRBV12-4 and TRBJ2-3, with D hard to call. The CDR3 extends over 14 amino acids. The ends were cut back, 3 bases at V and 2 bases at J, with 9 bases in the middle. CDR3 DNA: TGTGCCAGCAGTTTTACGTTCCTCACAGATACGCAGTATTTT. This gives the protein CASSFTFLTDTQYF.

This clonotype has at least ten counts. The chain recombines TRBV27 with TRBJ1-2; D gene unclear. The CDR3 is made up of 12 amino acids. Germline assignment: CDR1 MNHEY and CDR2 SMNVEV (reference sequence). With 6 bases removed from V and 8 bases from J, the gap between germline ends came to 13 bases. The CDR3 loop reads CASRTHALGYTF. The CDR3 DNA is TGTGCCAGCAGGACACATGCCTTGGGCTACACCTTC.

This clonotype has at least ten counts. The CDR3 loop is CSVMEGGTDTQYF. CDR3 sequence (DNA): TGCAGTGTCATGGAGGGAGGGACAGATACGCAGTATTTT. The chain couples TRBV20-1 to TRBJ2-3; 7 bases map to TRBD2. Germline CDR1 reads DFQATT; CDR2 reads SNEGSKA (reference sequence). With V trimmed by 7 bases and J by 3 bases, 7 bases remained unmatched. The CDR3 sequence is 13 residues long.

This clonotype was counted ten times or more. V and J are TRBV7-6 and TRBJ2-1, with D unresolved. CDR1 is SGHVS and CDR2 is FNYEAQ in the germline V gene. Trimming removed 0 bases from V and 0 bases from J, with 6 bases in between. The length of the CDR3 is 15 residues. The CDR3: CASSLAGSSYNEQFF. The CDR3 nucleotides read TGTGCCAGCAGCTTAGCGGGAAGCTCCTACAATGAGCAGTTCTTC.

Many counts were recorded for this clonotype. The chain has TRBV6-1 and TRBJ2-3, with D perhaps assigned TRBD1 or TRBD2 (5 bases each). The CDR3 spans 14 residues. The V gene lost 4 bases and the J gene lost 2 bases, with 10 bases spanning the gap. The germline V gene has CDR1 MNHNS and CDR2 SASEGT. The CDR3, as DNA: TGTGCCAGCAGTGCCGGGACGTACACAGATACGCAGTATTTT. It translates to CASSAGTYTDTQYF.

The gene calls are TRBV29-1 and TRBJ2-2; tentatively, D is TRBD1 or TRBD2 (5 bases each). Trimming left V 5 bases short and J 2 bases short, with 15 bases between. The CDR3 consists of 15 residues. CDR1 and CDR2 from the germline V gene are SQVTM and ANQGSEA. The CDR3, as DNA: TGCAGCGTTACCGGGACCGAGGATAACACCGGGGAGCTGTTTTTT. It specifies CSVTGTEDNTGELFF.